Listed below are T cell receptor beta chains from one sample, sequenced in a study of control samples from healthy donors and cancer patients. The protocol was immunoSEQ multiplex PCR, while the TCRdb copy is restricted to in-frame clones and leaves out a portion. Among about 92,000 clones, around 80% were seen once, and the ten largest hold around a tenth. The sequencing sample was made of blood. These receptors all stem from a woman in her fifties or sixties in good health. Both conserved end residues are part of each CDR3. The D gene is left open where the match is weak.

j_gene,d_gene,v_gene,CDR3aa
TRBJ1-3,NA,TRBV11-2,CASTLTLGSSGNTIYF
TRBJ2-4,NA,TRBV15,CATSSQENIQYF
TRBJ2-1,NA,TRBV7-2,CASSNYMRNEQFF
TRBJ2-3,TRBD1,TRBV19,CASTQARTGRGRDTQYF
TRBJ1-2,NA,TRBV7-2,CASSLVGDGLYGYTF
TRBJ1-4,TRBD1,TRBV5-1,CASSRPGQGAEEKLFF
TRBJ1-3,NA,TRBV12-3/TRBV12-4,CASSLSGNTIYF
TRBJ2-1,NA,TRBV3-1/TRBV3-2,CASSYLGNEQFF
TRBJ2-1,TRBD2,TRBV6-5,CASGGGKGSYNEQFF
TRBJ2-2,NA,TRBV4-3,CASSQGGRASANTGELFF
TRBJ1-5,TRBD1,TRBV12-5,CASGMGQSNQPQHF
TRBJ2-7,NA,TRBV19,CASSRDAGQGGYEQYF
TRBJ2-2,NA,TRBV19,CASSLYNSREGRAGELFF
TRBJ1-1,NA,TRBV20-1,CSKKKRTEAFF
TRBJ1-5,NA,TRBV6-7,CASSNRDYSNQPQHF
TRBJ2-2,TRBD1,TRBV11-2,CASSLHSTGRTRAGELFF
TRBJ2-7,TRBD1,TRBV5-5,CASSLYLLQGAGEQYF
TRBJ1-2,TRBD1,TRBV7-2,CASSFDRDGYTF
TRBJ2-7,NA,TRBV18,CASSPSREIGEQYF
TRBJ2-3,NA,TRBV5-4,CASSRDRGTDTQYF
TRBJ1-1,NA,TRBV11-2,CASSSDSNTEAFF
TRBJ2-7,TRBD2,TRBV27,CASSLTSGGSYEQYF
TRBJ1-2,TRBD1,TRBV2,CASSEIQGTYGYTF
TRBJ2-1,NA,TRBV14,CASSHKESYNEQFF
TRBJ2-7,NA,TRBV7-2,CASSGSTVYEQYF
TRBJ2-1,TRBD2,TRBV6-6,CASSHSSGGRHEQFF
TRBJ2-6,NA,TRBV19,CASSIFRSRDGSGANVLTF
TRBJ1-2,NA,TRBV7-2,CASSPRTENYGYTF
TRBJ1-2,NA,TRBV20-1,CSAKGAGYTF
TRBJ2-1,NA,TRBV5-5,CASSRRDNEQFF
TRBJ1-1,NA,TRBV10-2,CASSANQNTEAFF
TRBJ1-1,TRBD1,TRBV27,CASSPIGQGGFNTEAFF
TRBJ2-5,TRBD2,TRBV27,CASSSRAGETQYF
TRBJ2-1,NA,TRBV18,CASSPPLGNEQFF
TRBJ2-1,TRBD1,TRBV27,CASSPRGTGGGEQFF
TRBJ2-1,TRBD2,TRBV2,CASSDPASGGALGEQFF
TRBJ1-2,NA,TRBV7-9,CASSLAYRDREEGYTF
TRBJ2-5,TRBD2,TRBV2,CARTSGGTQETQYF
TRBJ1-3,NA,TRBV3-1/TRBV3-2,CASSSHSGNTIYF
TRBJ2-5,NA,TRBV6-5,CASRPQGGETQYF
TRBJ2-7,TRBD2,TRBV28,CASSRPGLAGSKYEQYF
TRBJ2-2,TRBD1,TRBV5-4,CASSDRVTGELFF
TRBJ2-2,NA,TRBV29-1,CSVGYREGTGELFF
TRBJ1-3,NA,TRBV6-5,CASSRLGAGNTIYF
TRBJ2-3,NA,TRBV5-8,CASSLRTATDTQYF
TRBJ2-7,NA,TRBV6-5,CASSYAGQFLEQYF
TRBJ1-3,NA,TRBV6-5,CASSSPRLSGSTIYF
TRBJ1-3,TRBD1,TRBV28,CASSFGTVSSGNTIYF
TRBJ1-3,NA,TRBV5-8,CASSLWFSGNTIYF
TRBJ1-5,NA,TRBV15,CATSRNPGVQPQHF
TRBJ2-7,TRBD2,TRBV6-2/TRBV6-3,CASSPALGGGSYEQYF
TRBJ1-3,TRBD1,TRBV9,CASSPRTGKDPNTIYF
TRBJ1-4,NA,TRBV7-2,CASSLGRRQDNEKLFF
TRBJ1-5,TRBD1,TRBV6-5,CASKKTGGANQPQHF
TRBJ2-7,TRBD2,TRBV28,CASTLGGLAGYEQYF
TRBJ2-1,NA,TRBV15,CATSPFVGHEQFF
TRBJ2-2,NA,TRBV7-6,CASMAAETGELFF